This TCR beta chain was recovered during a study of regulatory T cells in long-lasting Graves disease. Notes on the study in general: It was in persistent disease that TRBV28, TRBJ1-2 and TRBJ2-5 were favored.

This clonotype was recorded at least ten times. Its antigen is unidentified. Assembly of TCR beta libraries relied on iRepertoire HTBI primers together with Arm-PCR of CDR3 regions. TCRdb re-analysed the multiplex PCR reads in MiXCR, keeping a single row per CDR3 protein. Found here are 400,000 to 450,000 distinct CDR3 sequences, 15% of them singletons; the top ten hold 16%. V was cut by 0 bases and J by 3 bases, with 9 bases left in between. CDR1 and CDR2 from the germline V gene are DFQATT and SNEGSKA (reference sequence). The CDR3 has 14 amino acids. Time point given: newly diagnosed GD, antithyroid drugs for less than 3 months. Preparation of the TCR library used RNA extracted from PBMCs. These data are also associated with another study on T cells in Graves' hyperthyroidism and ophthalmopathy.

The specimen comprised peripheral blood mononuclear cells (PBMCs), sampled at new diagnosis, from a patient treated with antithyroid drugs. The V call is TRBV20-1, the J call TRBJ2-1, with no clear D. The clonotype originates from a woman aged 25 to 39 with Graves disease. The DNA of the CDR3 is TGCAGTGCTAGAGACGGCGGCAGCTACAATGAGCAGTTCTTC. This codes for CSARDGGSYNEQFF.